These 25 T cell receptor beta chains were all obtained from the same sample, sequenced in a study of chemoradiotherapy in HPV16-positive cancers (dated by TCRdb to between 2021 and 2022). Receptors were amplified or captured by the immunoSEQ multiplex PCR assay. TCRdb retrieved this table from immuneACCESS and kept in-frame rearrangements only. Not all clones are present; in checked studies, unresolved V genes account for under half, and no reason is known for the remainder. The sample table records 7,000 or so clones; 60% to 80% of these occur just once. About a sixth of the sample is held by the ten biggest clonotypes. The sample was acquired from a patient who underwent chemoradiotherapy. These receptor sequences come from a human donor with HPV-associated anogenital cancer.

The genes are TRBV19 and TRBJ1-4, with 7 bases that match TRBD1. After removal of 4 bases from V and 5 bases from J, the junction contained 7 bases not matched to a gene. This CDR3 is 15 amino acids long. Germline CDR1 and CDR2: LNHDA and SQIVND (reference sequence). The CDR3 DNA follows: TGTGCCAGTAGTACAGGGGGTACAGGGAATGAAAAACTGTTTTTT. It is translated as CASSTGGTGNEKLFF. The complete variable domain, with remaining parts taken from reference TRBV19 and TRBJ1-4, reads DGGITQSPKYLFRKEGQNVTLSCEQNLNHDAMYWYRQDPGQGLRLIYYSQIVNDFQKGDIAEGYSVSREKKESFPLTVTSAQKNPTAFYLCASSTGGTGNEKLFFGSGTQLSVL.

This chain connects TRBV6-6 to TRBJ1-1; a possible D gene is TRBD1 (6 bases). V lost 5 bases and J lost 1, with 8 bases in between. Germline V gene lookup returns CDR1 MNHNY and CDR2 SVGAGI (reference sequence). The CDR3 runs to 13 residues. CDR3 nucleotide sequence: TGTGCCAGCAGTGCAGGGGAGAACACTGAAGCTTTCTTT. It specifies CASSAGENTEAFF.

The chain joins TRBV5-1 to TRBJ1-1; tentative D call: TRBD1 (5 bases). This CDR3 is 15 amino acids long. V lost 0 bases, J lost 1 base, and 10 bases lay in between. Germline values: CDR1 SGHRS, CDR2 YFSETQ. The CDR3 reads CASSLVPTGNTEAFF. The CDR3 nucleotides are TGCGCCAGCAGCTTGGTTCCTACAGGGAACACTGAAGCTTTCTTT.

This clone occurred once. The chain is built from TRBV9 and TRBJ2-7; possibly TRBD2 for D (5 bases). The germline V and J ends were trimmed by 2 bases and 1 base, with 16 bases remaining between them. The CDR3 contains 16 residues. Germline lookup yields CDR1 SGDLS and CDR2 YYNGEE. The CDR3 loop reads CASSVDSHSSSYEQYF. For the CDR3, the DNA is TGTGCCAGCAGCGTGGACTCCCATTCATCTTCCTACGAGCAGTACTTC.

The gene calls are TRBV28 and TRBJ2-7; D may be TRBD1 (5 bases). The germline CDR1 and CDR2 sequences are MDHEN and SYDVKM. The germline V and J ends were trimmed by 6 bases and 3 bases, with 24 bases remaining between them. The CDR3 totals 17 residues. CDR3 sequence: CASRSAVRTTQNYEQYF. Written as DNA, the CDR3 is TGTGCCAGCAGGTCAGCCGTTCGGACAACACAAAACTACGAGCAGTACTTC.

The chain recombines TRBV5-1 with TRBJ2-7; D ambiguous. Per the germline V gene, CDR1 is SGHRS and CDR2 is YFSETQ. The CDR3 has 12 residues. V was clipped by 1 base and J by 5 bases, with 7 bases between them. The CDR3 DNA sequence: TGCGCCAGCAGCTTGCAATTTGACGAGCAGTACTTC. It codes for CASSLQFDEQYF.

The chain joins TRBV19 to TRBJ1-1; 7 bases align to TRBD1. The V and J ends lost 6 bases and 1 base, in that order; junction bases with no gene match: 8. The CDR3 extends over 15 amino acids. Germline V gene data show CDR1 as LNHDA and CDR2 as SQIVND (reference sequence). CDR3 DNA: TGTGCCAGTAGGGCGGGACAGCTGCCGAACACTGAAGCTTTCTTT. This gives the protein CASRAGQLPNTEAFF. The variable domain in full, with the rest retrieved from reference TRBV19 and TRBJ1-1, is DGGITQSPKYLFRKEGQNVTLSCEQNLNHDAMYWYRQDPGQGLRLIYYSQIVNDFQKGDIAEGYSVSREKKESFPLTVTSAQKNPTAFYLCASRAGQLPNTEAFFGQGTRLTVV.

CDR3: CASSSPAGGNTGELFF. The DNA for the CDR3 is TGTGCCAGCAGCTCTCCGGCGGGGGGGAACACCGGGGAGCTGTTTTTT. J is TRBJ2-2 and V is TRBV7-6, with TRBD2 identical over 8 bases. The CDR3 consists of 16 residues. Germline loops: CDR1 SGHVS, CDR2 FNYEAQ. V lost 4 bases to trimming and J lost 1 base; unmatched junction nucleotides: 5.

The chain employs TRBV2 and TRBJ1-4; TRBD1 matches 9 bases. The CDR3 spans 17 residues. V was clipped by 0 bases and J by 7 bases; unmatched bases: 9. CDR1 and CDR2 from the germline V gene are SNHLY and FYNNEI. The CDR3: CASSEAGFGTGLEKLFF. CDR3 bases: TGTGCCAGCAGTGAAGCAGGTTTTGGGACAGGGCTTGAAAAACTGTTTTTT.

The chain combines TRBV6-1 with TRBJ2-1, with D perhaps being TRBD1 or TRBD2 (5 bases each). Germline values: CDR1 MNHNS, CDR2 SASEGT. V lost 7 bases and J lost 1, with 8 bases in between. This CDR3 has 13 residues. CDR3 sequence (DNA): TGTGCCAGCACCGGGACGTCCTACAATGAGCAGTTCTTC. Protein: CASTGTSYNEQFF.

The CDR3 sequence is CASSLAPTAYGYTF. In nucleotides, the CDR3 is TGTGCCAGCAGCTTAGCTCCGACCGCCTATGGCTACACCTTC. The V and J genes are TRBV7-2 and TRBJ1-2; D unclear. The V end lost 0 bases, the J end lost 4 bases, and 9 bases lay between the germline ends. This CDR3 spans 14 amino acids. Germline V gene sequence: CDR1 SGHTA, CDR2 FQGNSA.

CDR3 sequence reads: CASRIDRVTYEQYF. CDR3 nucleotides: TGTGCCAGCAGAATCGACAGGGTCACCTACGAGCAGTACTTC. This sequence joins TRBV6-1 and TRBJ2-7; TRBD1 aligns across 7 bases. Germline values: CDR1 MNHNS, CDR2 SASEGT. CDR3 length: 14 amino acids. V lost 6 bases to trimming and J lost 2 bases; unmatched junction nucleotides: 7.

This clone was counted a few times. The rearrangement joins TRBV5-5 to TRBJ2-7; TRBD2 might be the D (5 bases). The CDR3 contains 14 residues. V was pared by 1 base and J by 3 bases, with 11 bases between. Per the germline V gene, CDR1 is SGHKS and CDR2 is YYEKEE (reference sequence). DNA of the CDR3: TGTGCCAGCAGCTTGAATACTAGGGACTACGAGCAGTACTTC. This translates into CASSLNTRDYEQYF.

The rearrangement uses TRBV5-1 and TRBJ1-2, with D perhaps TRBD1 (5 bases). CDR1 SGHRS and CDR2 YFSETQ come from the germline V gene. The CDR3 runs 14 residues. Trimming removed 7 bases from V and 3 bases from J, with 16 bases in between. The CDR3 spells CASGSGGDDYGYTF. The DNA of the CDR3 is TGCGCCAGCGGGAGTGGGGGTGATGACTATGGCTACACCTTC. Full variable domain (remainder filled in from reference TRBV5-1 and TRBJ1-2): KAGVTQTPRYLIKTRGQQVTLSCSPISGHRSVSWYQQTPGQGLQFLFEYFSETQRNKGNFPGRFSGRQFSNSRSEMNVSTLELGDSALYLCASGSGGDDYGYTFGSGTRLTVV.

DNA of the CDR3: TGTGCCAGTAGTCATGGGGACAGTATGTCTCTTTATGGCTACACCTTC. This encodes CASSHGDSMSLYGYTF. V and J are TRBV19 and TRBJ1-2; the match to TRBD1 covers 7 bases. The germline V gene has CDR1 LNHDA and CDR2 SQIVND (reference sequence). V dropped 5 bases and J dropped 5; count of bases not matched to a gene: 14. This CDR3 contains 16 residues.

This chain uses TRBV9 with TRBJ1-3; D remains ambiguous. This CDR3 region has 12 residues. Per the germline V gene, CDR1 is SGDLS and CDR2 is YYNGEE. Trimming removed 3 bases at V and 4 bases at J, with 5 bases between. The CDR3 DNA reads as TGTGCCAGCAGCGGACCAGGAAACACCATATATTTT. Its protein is CASSGPGNTIYF.

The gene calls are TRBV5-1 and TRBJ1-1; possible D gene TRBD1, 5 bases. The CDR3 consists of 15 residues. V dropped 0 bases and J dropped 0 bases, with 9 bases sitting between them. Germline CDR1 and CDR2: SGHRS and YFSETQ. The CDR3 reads CASSLGSGMNTEAFF. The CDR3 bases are TGCGCCAGCAGCTTGGGATCAGGGATGAACACTGAAGCTTTCTTT. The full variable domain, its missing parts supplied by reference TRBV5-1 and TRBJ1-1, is KAGVTQTPRYLIKTRGQQVTLSCSPISGHRSVSWYQQTPGQGLQFLFEYFSETQRNKGNFPGRFSGRQFSNSRSEMNVSTLELGDSALYLCASSLGSGMNTEAFFGQGTRLTVV.

CDR3 sequence: CASSTSGLGAEAFF. The CDR3 region has the DNA TGTGCCAGTAGCACCTCAGGGCTAGGGGCTGAAGCTTTCTTT. The genes are TRBV19 and TRBJ1-1; a possible D gene is TRBD1 (5 bases). CDR1 is LNHDA and CDR2 is SQIVND in the germline V gene (reference sequence). CDR3 size: 14 residues. V dropped 6 bases and J dropped 6 bases, with 17 bases sitting between them.

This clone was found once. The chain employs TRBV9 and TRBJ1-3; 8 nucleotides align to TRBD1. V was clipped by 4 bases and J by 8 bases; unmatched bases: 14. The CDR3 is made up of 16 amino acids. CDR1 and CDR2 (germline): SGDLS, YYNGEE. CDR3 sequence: CASSHPTGGVGDTIYF. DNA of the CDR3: TGTGCCAGCAGCCACCCTACAGGGGGTGTAGGGGACACCATATATTTT.

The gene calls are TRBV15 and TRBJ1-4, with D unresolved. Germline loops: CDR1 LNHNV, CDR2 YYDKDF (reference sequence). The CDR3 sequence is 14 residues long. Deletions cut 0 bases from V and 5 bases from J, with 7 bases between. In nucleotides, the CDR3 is TGTGCCACCAGCAGAGATCCCCGAAATGAAAAACTGTTTTTT. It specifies CATSRDPRNEKLFF.

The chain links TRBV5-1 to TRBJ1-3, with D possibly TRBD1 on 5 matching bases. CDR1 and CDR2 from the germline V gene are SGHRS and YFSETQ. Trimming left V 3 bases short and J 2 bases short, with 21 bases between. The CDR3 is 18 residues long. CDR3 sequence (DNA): TGCGCCAGCAGCTCCATCCCACCCGCTGGGGGTGCTGGAAACACCATATATTTT. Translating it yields CASSSIPPAGGAGNTIYF.

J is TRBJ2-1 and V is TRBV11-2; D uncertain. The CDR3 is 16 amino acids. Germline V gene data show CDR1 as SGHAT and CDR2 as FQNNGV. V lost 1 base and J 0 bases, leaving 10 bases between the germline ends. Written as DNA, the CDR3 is TGTGCCAGCAGCTTAGCGCTTACGAGCTCCTACAATGAGCAGTTCTTC. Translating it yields CASSLALTSSYNEQFF.

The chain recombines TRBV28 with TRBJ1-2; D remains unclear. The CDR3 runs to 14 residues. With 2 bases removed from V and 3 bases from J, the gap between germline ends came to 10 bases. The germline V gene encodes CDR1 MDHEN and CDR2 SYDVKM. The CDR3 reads CASSLGLGYYGYTF. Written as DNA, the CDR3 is TGTGCCAGCAGTTTAGGCCTTGGATACTATGGCTACACCTTC.

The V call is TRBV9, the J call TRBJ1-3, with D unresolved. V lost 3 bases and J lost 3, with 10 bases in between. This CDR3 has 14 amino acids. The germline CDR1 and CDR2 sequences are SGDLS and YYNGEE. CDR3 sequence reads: CASSGRADGNTIYF. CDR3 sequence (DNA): TGTGCCAGCAGCGGGCGGGCAGATGGAAACACCATATATTTT. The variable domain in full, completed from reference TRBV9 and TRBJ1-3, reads DSGVTQTPKHLITATGQRVTLRCSPRSGDLSVYWYQQSLDQGLQFLIQYYNGEERAKGNILERFSAQQFPDLHSELNLSSLELGDSALYFCASSGRADGNTIYFGEGSWLTVV.

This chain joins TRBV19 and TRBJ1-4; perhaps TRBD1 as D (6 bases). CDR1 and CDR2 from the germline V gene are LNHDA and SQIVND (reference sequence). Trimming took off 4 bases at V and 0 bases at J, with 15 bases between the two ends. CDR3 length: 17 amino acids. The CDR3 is CASSTRQVGATNEKLFF. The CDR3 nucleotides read TGTGCCAGTAGTACCCGACAGGTCGGCGCAACTAATGAAAAACTGTTTTTT.